These T cell receptor beta chains were read from a single sample in a study of post-analysis software for immune sequencing data. One entry per CDR3 protein, called by TCRdb with MiXCR from the PCR reads. The table records hundreds of thousands of distinct CDR3 sequences, 30% of them present only once. Sequencing used blood. Receptor source: a girl aged 10 to 17 with multiple sclerosis. Each CDR3 is given with its conserved first and last residue. The size of a clone is reported for some rows only, either as once, few or many, or as a class for expanded clones.

TRBV7-2	.	TRBJ2-1	CASSLMNNEQFF
TRBV25-1	.	TRBJ1-3	CASSLAGPGGTIYF
TRBV6-1	.	TRBJ1-1	CASRFKVNTEAFF
TRBV5-1	few	TRBJ2-1	CASSVTLGLRNNEQFF
TRBV7-2	few	TRBJ1-5	CASSPRQGDQPQHF
TRBV20-1	few	TRBJ1-5	CSATGQGKNQPQHF
TRBV6-5	.	TRBJ2-3	CASSYLPRASSTDTQYF
TRBV6-5	few	TRBJ1-4	CASSYLGQGYEKLFF
TRBV28	.	TRBJ2-7	CASSLWAAGDSGTYEQYF
TRBV12-3/TRBV12-4	few	TRBJ1-2	CASSLVQQYGYTF
TRBV6-6	few	TRBJ1-1	CASSQSLAWGTEAFF
TRBV20-1	.	TRBJ2-1	CSAMGGPSYNEQFF
TRBV18	.	TRBJ1-2	CASSPAEIGYGYTF
TRBV5-1	.	TRBJ2-1	CASSPEGQDYNEQFF